Each of the 24 T cell receptor beta chains below was sequenced from the same sample in a study of vaccination and CD4 T cells after COVID-19. The Oncomine TCR Beta short-read assay sequenced DNA from cultured CD4+ T cells. TCRdb called the PCR reads again in MiXCR, with one record for every CDR3 protein. The sample lists several thousand distinct CDR3 sequences, roughly 50% occurring once. Antigen specificity for these receptors is unknown. As for treatment: roughly ten-day PBMC culture with coronavirus spike peptide pools or control peptides (ViraFEST assay). The sequenced sample consisted of CD4+ T cells from blood, cultured in vitro. The source is a human donor who had recovered from COVID-19.

The rearrangement links TRBV27 to TRBJ1-6; D gene ambiguous. V lost 3 bases and J 7 bases, leaving 10 bases between the germline ends. The CDR3 has 14 amino acids. Per germline, CDR1 MNHEY and CDR2 SMNVEV (reference sequence). The CDR3 loop is CASSFRQRNSPLHF. CDR3 nucleotide sequence: TGTGCCAGCAGTTTCCGCCAGAGGAATTCACCCCTCCACTTT.

This rearrangement joins TRBV14 to TRBJ2-7; TRBD2 is a possible D gene (5 bases). V was cut by 0 bases and J by 5 bases, with 11 bases left in between. This CDR3 has 14 residues. CDR1 is SGHDN, CDR2 FVKESK, per germline. In nucleotides, the CDR3 is TGTGCCAGCAGCCAAGATCTATCGGGGAACGAGCAGTACTTC. Protein product: CASSQDLSGNEQYF.

The V and J genes are TRBV6-5 and TRBJ2-2, with D possibly matching TRBD1 (6 bases). V shed 2 bases and J shed 1 base, with 11 bases lying between them. The CDR3 runs to 16 residues. Looked up from germline, CDR1 is MNHEY and CDR2 is SVGAGI. Here the CDR3 reads CASSYVGTLNTGELFF. CDR3 coding DNA: TGTGCCAGCAGTTACGTGGGGACATTGAACACCGGGGAGCTGTTTTTT.

The CDR3: CATSRDQFPATGELFF. The CDR3 DNA is TGTGCCACCAGCAGAGACCAATTCCCCGCCACCGGGGAGCTGTTTTTT. The V call is TRBV15, the J call TRBJ2-2; no definite D call. Trimming took 0 bases from V and 4 from J, leaving 12 bases between them. The germline gives CDR1 LNHNV, CDR2 YYDKDF (reference sequence). This CDR3 contains 16 residues. Filled out from reference TRBV15 and TRBJ2-2, the complete variable domain reads DAMVIQNPRYQVTQFGKPVTLSCSQTLNHNVMYWYQQKSSQAPKLLFHYYDKDFNNEADTPDNFQSRRPNTSFCFLDIRSPGLGDTAMYLCATSRDQFPATGELFFGEGSRLTVL.

This clonotype showed up just a few times. The CDR3 loop is CASSLRTSGGETGELFF. CDR3 in DNA: TGTGCCAGCAGCCTAAGGACTAGCGGGGGGGAGACCGGGGAGCTGTTTTTT. The chain couples TRBV7-2 to TRBJ2-2; 15 bases fit TRBD2. The V gene end was trimmed by 5 bases and the J gene end by 5 bases; junction bases not matched to a gene: 6. Germline assignment: CDR1 SGHTA and CDR2 FQGNSA. There are 17 residues in the CDR3. Using reference TRBV7-2 and TRBJ2-2 for the parts outside the CDR3, the full variable domain is GAGVSQSPSNKVTEKGKDVELRCDPISGHTALYWYRQSLGQGLEFLIYFQGNSAPDKSGLPSDRFSAERTGGSVSTLTIQRTQQEDSAVYLCASSLRTSGGETGELFFGEGSRLTVL.

The rearrangement joins TRBV2 to TRBJ2-2, with no clear D. V was trimmed by 8 bases and J by 2 bases, leaving 12 bases between them. The CDR3 has 14 amino acids. CDR1 and CDR2 from the germline V gene are SNHLY and FYNNEI. The CDR3 sequence is CASRRQTNTGELFF. The DNA of the CDR3 is TGTGCCAGCCGTCGGCAGACCAACACCGGGGAGCTGTTTTTT.

The V and J genes are TRBV6-1 and TRBJ1-6, with TRBD1 as a possible D gene (5 bases). The germline V gene has CDR1 MNHNS and CDR2 SASEGT. V lost 6 bases and J lost 0, with 12 bases in between. This CDR3 contains 16 residues. The CDR3 nucleotides are TGTGCCAGCAGCTCCCAGGGAGGCTCCTATAATTCACCCCTCCACTTT. This gives the protein CASSSQGGSYNSPLHF.

This chain uses TRBV25-1 with TRBJ2-2, with TRBD2 as a possible D gene (5 bases). From germline, CDR1 is MGHDK and CDR2 SYGVNS. V shed 7 bases and J shed 0 bases, with 6 bases lying between them. This CDR3 spans 13 amino acids. The CDR3 here is CASIGANTGELFF. CDR3 bases: TGTGCCAGCATCGGGGCGAACACCGGGGAGCTGTTTTTT. The full variable domain, its missing parts supplied by reference TRBV25-1 and TRBJ2-2, is EADIYQTPRYLVIGTGKKITLECSQTMGHDKMYWYQQDPGMELHLIHYSYGVNSTEKGDLSSESTVSRIRTEHFPLTLESARPSHTSQYLCASIGANTGELFFGEGSRLTVL.

This chain links TRBV6-4 with TRBJ1-5; a weak D match, TRBD1 (6 bases). The germline V gene has CDR1 MRHNA and CDR2 SNTAGT. Trimming pared 5 bases from V and 5 bases from J, leaving 19 bases between. The CDR3 sequence is 16 residues long. CDR3 sequence reads: CASSLRGGRRHQPQHF. In nucleotides, the CDR3 is TGTGCCAGCAGTTTGAGGGGGGGAAGGAGGCATCAGCCCCAGCATTTT.

This clonotype has more than one count but fewer than ten. The chain combines TRBV24-1 with TRBJ1-5, with 7 bases that match TRBD1. V lost 4 bases, J lost 6 bases, and 8 bases stayed unmatched. The CDR3 runs 15 residues. Germline V gives CDR1 KGHDR, CDR2 SFDVKD. In nucleotides, the CDR3 is TGTGCCACCAGTGACTCGACAGGGAGTAGTCAGCCCCAGCATTTT. Translated: CATSDSTGSSQPQHF.

This chain links TRBV7-2 with TRBJ1-6; perhaps TRBD1 as D (5 bases). The CDR3 totals 15 residues. The V gene's germline CDR1 is SGHTA and CDR2 FQGNSA. Trimming left V 0 bases short and J 13 bases short, with 16 bases between. The CDR3 protein is CASSLALGPLDPLHF. The CDR3, as DNA: TGTGCCAGCAGCTTAGCTCTGGGACCCCTCGATCCCCTCCACTTT.

This clonotype was observed a few times. The chain combines TRBV20-1 with TRBJ1-2; 7 nucleotides align to TRBD1. In germline, CDR1 is DFQATT, CDR2 SNEGSKA (reference sequence). The CDR3 is 13 amino acids. V lost 6 bases, J lost 5 bases, and 9 bases stayed unmatched. DNA for the CDR3: TGCAGTGCCACGACAGGGTTTGGGTATGGCTACACCTTC. Protein product: CSATTGFGYGYTF.

V and J are TRBV6-2 or TRBV6-3 and TRBJ2-3, with a possible D match to TRBD2 (6 bases). This CDR3 comprises 15 residues. CDR1 is MNHEY and CDR2 is SVGEGT in the germline V gene. The V end lost 8 bases, the J end lost 4 bases, and 19 bases lay between the germline ends. CDR3 coding DNA: TGTGCCAGCGTAACCCTCGGGGGAACGGCAGATACGCAGTATTTT. Amino acids: CASVTLGGTADTQYF.

The genes are TRBV7-6 and TRBJ1-3; D not certain. V dropped 5 bases and J dropped 4 bases, with 15 bases sitting between them. Looked up from germline, CDR1 is SGHVS and CDR2 is FNYEAQ. The CDR3 runs 15 residues. This CDR3 is CASSRNGERGNTIYF. As DNA, the CDR3 is TGTGCCAGCAGCCGAAACGGGGAAAGGGGAAACACCATATATTTT.

The CDR3 protein is CATRGGTADEQFF. The CDR3 DNA is TGTGCCACCCGGGGGGGCACGGCGGATGAGCAGTTCTTC. The gene calls are TRBV24-1 and TRBJ2-1; 8 bases agree with TRBD2. The CDR3 extends over 13 amino acids. The ends lost 9 bases at V and 8 bases at J; junction bases unmatched: 8. From germline, CDR1 is KGHDR and CDR2 SFDVKD.

The chain joins TRBV9 to TRBJ2-1, with D maybe TRBD2 (5 bases). Trimming removed 0 bases from V and 0 bases from J, with 7 bases in between. This CDR3 spans 15 amino acids. CDR1 is SGDLS, CDR2 YYNGEE, per germline. The CDR3 region is CASSVVGNSYNEQFF. The CDR3, as DNA: TGTGCCAGCAGCGTAGTCGGGAACTCCTACAATGAGCAGTTCTTC.

This chain connects TRBV21-1 to TRBJ2-7; no DNA check was done on the table's D call, TRBD1. TRBV21-1 is a recognized pseudogene. The CDR3 covers 15 residues. DNA of the CDR3: TGTGCCAGCAGCAGACCGGGACAGGGGTATCACGAGCAGTACTTC. Protein sequence: CASSRPGQGYHEQYF.

With regard to this clonotype: The germline gene is not matched at one end of the junction; a read error may be the cause. The genes are TRBV7-9 and TRBJ1-2; 10 nucleotides match TRBD1. Germline V gene lookup returns CDR1 SEHNR and CDR2 FQNEAQ (reference sequence). The CDR3 totals 15 residues. The CDR3 here is CAGSADRGLFVRYTF. The CDR3 DNA sequence: TGTGCCGGCAGCGCCGACAGGGGGCTCTTCGTTCGCTACACCTTC.

This clonotype appeared a few times. The V and J genes are TRBV27 and TRBJ2-7, with D perhaps given as TRBD1 or TRBD2 (6 bases each). This CDR3 is built from 15 residues. The V and J ends lost 7 bases and 1 base respectively, with 17 bases between them. The V gene's germline CDR1 is MNHEY and CDR2 SMNVEV (reference sequence). The CDR3 spells CASTLDGGGSYEQYF. The CDR3 DNA sequence: TGTGCCAGCACCCTCGACGGGGGCGGATCCTACGAGCAGTACTTC.

The chain is built from TRBV20-1 and TRBJ1-2, with a tentative D call TRBD1 (5 bases). V lost 5 bases to trimming and J lost 8 bases, with 18 bases between them. The CDR3 consists of 13 residues. Germline V CDR1 and CDR2: DFQATT, SNEGSKA (reference sequence). CDR3 region: CSAFLGGPGGYTF. CDR3 in DNA: TGCAGTGCTTTCCTCGGGGGACCGGGGGGCTACACCTTC.

This clonotype was seen more than once but under ten times. This chain uses TRBV19 with TRBJ1-1, with D hard to call. This CDR3 is 13 amino acids long. Between the trimmed V and J ends, which lost 6 bases and 4 bases, there was a span of 12 bases. CDR1 is LNHDA, CDR2 SQIVND, per germline (reference sequence). In nucleotides, the CDR3 is TGTGCCAGTAGATGGATGGAAGGCACTGAAGCTTTCTTT. Translating it yields CASRWMEGTEAFF.

This clonotype turned up a few times. This rearrangement joins TRBV30 to TRBJ1-2; 7 bases align to TRBD1. V shed 3 bases, J shed 3 bases, and the junction held 4 bases outside the gene matches. CDR3 length equals 13 residues. Germline-derived CDR1 and CDR2 are GTSNPN and SVGIG (reference sequence). CDR3 nucleotides: TGTGCCTGGAGCGCCGGGACAGACTATGGCTACACCTTC. The encoded protein is CAWSAGTDYGYTF. Drawing the rest from reference TRBV30 and TRBJ1-2, the complete variable domain is SQTIHQWPATLVQPVGSPLSLECTVEGTSNPNLYWYRQAAGRGLQLLFYSVGIGQISSEVPQNLSASRPQDRQFILSSKKLLLSDSGFYLCAWSAGTDYGYTFGSGTRLTVV.

This chain uses TRBV7-2 with TRBJ2-3; no reliable D call. V lost 3 bases and J lost 1, with 5 bases in between. The CDR3 loop spans 13 amino acids. The germline V gene has CDR1 SGHTA and CDR2 FQGNSA. CDR3 bases: TGTGCCAGCAGCTTCTCAGGCACAGATACGCAGTATTTT. Translating gives CASSFSGTDTQYF.

The table lists this clonotype with a count of one. This chain links TRBV5-1 with TRBJ2-1; no clear D gene. Between the trimmed V and J ends, which lost 1 base and 5 bases, there was a span of 13 bases. CDR3 length equals 15 residues. CDR1 and CDR2 from the germline V gene are SGHRS and YFSETQ. The CDR3 DNA is TGCGCCAGCAGCTTGTGGGCGGCGGCCGACAATGAGCAGTTCTTC. This codes for CASSLWAAADNEQFF.